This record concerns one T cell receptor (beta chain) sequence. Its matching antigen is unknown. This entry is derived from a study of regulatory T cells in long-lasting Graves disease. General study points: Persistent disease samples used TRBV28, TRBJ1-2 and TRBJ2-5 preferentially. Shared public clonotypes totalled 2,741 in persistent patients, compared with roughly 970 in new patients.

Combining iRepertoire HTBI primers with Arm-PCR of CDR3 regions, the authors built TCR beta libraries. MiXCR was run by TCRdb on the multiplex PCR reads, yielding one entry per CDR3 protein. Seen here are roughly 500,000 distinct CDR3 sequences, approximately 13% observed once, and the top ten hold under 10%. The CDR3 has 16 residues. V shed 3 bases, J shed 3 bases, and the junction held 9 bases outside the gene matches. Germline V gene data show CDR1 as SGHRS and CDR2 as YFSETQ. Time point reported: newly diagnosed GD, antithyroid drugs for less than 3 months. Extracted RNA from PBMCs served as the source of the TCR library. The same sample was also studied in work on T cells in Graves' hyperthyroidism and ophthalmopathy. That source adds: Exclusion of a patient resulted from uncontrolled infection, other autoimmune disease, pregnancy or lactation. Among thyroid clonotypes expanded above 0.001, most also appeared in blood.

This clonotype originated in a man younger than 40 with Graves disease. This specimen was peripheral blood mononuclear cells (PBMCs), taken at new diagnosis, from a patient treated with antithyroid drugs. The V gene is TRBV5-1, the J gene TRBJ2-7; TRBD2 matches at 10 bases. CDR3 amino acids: CASSYIAGGHFYEQYF. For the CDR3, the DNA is TGCGCCAGCAGCTACATAGCGGGAGGCCATTTCTACGAGCAGTACTTC.